Following are 10 T cell receptor beta chains from one sample sequenced in a study of cytomegalovirus exposure and HLA in healthy donors. PCR used 60 Vbeta primers and 13 Jbeta primers. Some clones are missing from TCRdb's copy, which holds only in-frame ones; the method was immunoSEQ multiplex PCR. This sample has around 90,000 clones, with roughly four fifths found just once. The sample comprised PBMCs. These receptors came from a man aged 25 to 40 in good health and CMV-seronegative.

The chain recombines TRBV7-9 with TRBJ1-2; TRBD1 is a possible D gene (5 bases). CDR1 is SEHNR, CDR2 FQNEAQ, per germline (reference sequence). V gave up 0 bases and J gave up 4 bases, with 9 bases separating them. There are 14 residues in the CDR3. The DNA for the CDR3 is TGTGCCAGCAGCTTAGCAGGGGTGGGCTATGGCTACACCTTC. Translating gives CASSLAGVGYGYTF.

The chain recombines TRBV7-6 with TRBJ1-1, with D unresolved. The CDR3 is 18 residues long. Germline V gene data show CDR1 as SGHVS and CDR2 as FNYEAQ. V was clipped by 5 bases and J by 2 bases, with 24 bases between them. The CDR3 here is CASSPSRPSSSLNTEAFF. The CDR3 region has the DNA TGTGCCAGCAGCCCATCCAGGCCGTCATCATCCCTAAACACTGAAGCTTTCTTT. Full variable domain (outside the CDR3, taken from reference TRBV7-6 and TRBJ1-1): GAGVSQSPRYKVTKRGQDVALRCDPISGHVSLYWYRQALGQGPEFLTYFNYEAQQDKSGLPNDRFSAERPEGSISTLTIQRTEQRDSAMYRCASSPSRPSSSLNTEAFFGQGTRLTVV.

This chain uses TRBV15 with TRBJ1-4; possibly TRBD1 for D (5 bases). V was trimmed by 3 bases and J by 0 bases, leaving 11 bases between them. There are 16 residues in the CDR3. Germline V gene lookup returns CDR1 LNHNV and CDR2 YYDKDF (reference sequence). The CDR3 sequence is CATSRGDFATNEKLFF. The CDR3 bases are TGTGCCACCAGCAGGGGGGACTTCGCAACTAATGAAAAACTGTTTTTT.

This clone was seen a handful of times. V is TRBV6-6 and J is TRBJ1-1, with a possible D match to TRBD1 (5 bases). The CDR3 is 16 residues long. V lost 2 bases and J lost 1, with 14 bases in between. The germline V gene has CDR1 MNHNY and CDR2 SVGAGI (reference sequence). The CDR3 region has the DNA TGTGCCAGCAGTTACCCGTACAATACAGGGAACACTGAAGCTTTCTTT. It codes for CASSYPYNTGNTEAFF.

The rearrangement links TRBV27 to TRBJ2-7; D unclear. The V and J ends lost 8 bases and 3 bases respectively, with 11 bases between them. CDR1 MNHEY and CDR2 SMNVEV come from the germline V gene (reference sequence). The CDR3 runs to 12 residues. Written as DNA, the CDR3 is TGTGCCAGCGGTGGGCCTCTCTACGAGCAGTACTTC. It specifies CASGGPLYEQYF.

The chain recombines TRBV7-2 with TRBJ2-5; the D is unclear. Looked up from germline, CDR1 is SGHTA and CDR2 is FQGNSA. The CDR3 has 16 amino acids. V was shortened by 0 bases and J by 5 bases, with 16 bases between the two germline ends. The CDR3 DNA is TGTGCCAGCAGCTTAGCGAGGCTGCCGAGTCAGGAGACCCAGTACTTC. This codes for CASSLARLPSQETQYF. Full variable domain (missing parts from reference TRBV7-2 and TRBJ2-5): GAGVSQSPSNKVTEKGKDVELRCDPISGHTALYWYRQSLGQGLEFLIYFQGNSAPDKSGLPSDRFSAERTGGSVSTLTIQRTQQEDSAVYLCASSLARLPSQETQYFGPGTRLLVL.

The rearrangement joins TRBV7-2 to TRBJ2-5, with D hard to call. There are 14 residues in the CDR3. V was shortened by 5 bases and J by 2 bases, with 12 bases between the two germline ends. In germline, CDR1 is SGHTA, CDR2 FQGNSA. The CDR3 sequence: CASSTVATQETQYF. The CDR3 coding sequence is TGTGCCAGCAGCACCGTTGCGACTCAAGAGACCCAGTACTTC.

The chain has TRBV15 and TRBJ2-2; unclear D gene. This CDR3 comprises 15 residues. V was shortened by 4 bases and J by 2 bases, with 11 bases between the two germline ends. Germline CDR1 and CDR2: LNHNV and YYDKDF (reference sequence). CDR3 DNA sequence: TGTGCCACCAGCACGCGACACAGTAACACCGGGGAGCTGTTTTTT. Residues: CATSTRHSNTGELFF.

The chain links TRBV6-6 to TRBJ2-1; the D gene is possibly TRBD1 (5 bases). V was pared by 8 bases and J by 8 bases, with 16 bases between. Per the germline V gene, CDR1 is MNHNY and CDR2 is SVGAGI (reference sequence). CDR3 length: 13 amino acids. CDR3 sequence: CASARAAVDEQFF. The CDR3 nucleotides read TGTGCCAGCGCCAGGGCGGCGGTCGATGAGCAGTTCTTC.

This clone was observed a single time. The rearrangement links TRBV2 to TRBJ2-5; 13 nucleotides align to TRBD2. CDR1 and CDR2 (germline): SNHLY, FYNNEI. The CDR3 contains 16 residues. The junction had 9 bases not matched to a gene; V was cut back by 6 bases and J by 5 bases. The CDR3 sequence: CASSELAGGPGETQYF. The CDR3 DNA reads as TGTGCCAGCAGCGAACTAGCGGGGGGGCCTGGGGAGACCCAGTACTTC.